This TCR beta chain was observed in a study of blood T cell repertoires in COVID-19. About the research overall: There were acute and convalescent COVID-19 samples, and they came from the United States, Italy and Spain. Nucleic acid was either cDNA or gDNA, and it came from T cells, B-cell-depleted T cells, or PBMCs.

In its sample, this clone was seen a few times. Clones were read by immunoSEQ multiplex PCR, and TCRdb kept only the in-frame ones, dropping some. The sample holds tens of thousands of clones, around 78% seen once. The CDR3 covers 15 residues. Trimming took off 7 bases at V and 2 bases at J, with 16 bases between the two ends. Germline V CDR1 and CDR2: SGHVS, FNYEAQ. V usage is TRBV7-6 and J usage is TRBJ2-3, with D unclear. The sequence derives from a human donor with active or convalescent COVID-19. The donor label of this sample is uncertain. The sample was peripheral blood. CDR3 loop: CASKSGSSSTDTQYF. In DNA, the CDR3 is TGTGCCAGCAAGTCGGGTAGCAGCTCCACAGATACGCAGTATTTT.